The clone carrying this T cell receptor beta chain has a count of ten or more. This sample was included in a study of T cells in Graves' hyperthyroidism and ophthalmopathy. Amplification of TCR beta CDR3 regions was performed using RNA transcripts as template. RT-PCR in the first round (using the HTBI primer set) targeted the TCR CDR3. TCRdb recomputed calls from the multiplex PCR reads with MiXCR, one row per CDR3 protein. Of hundreds of thousands of distinct CDR3 sequences in the sample, about 14% were seen once. The origin of this receptor is a man aged 18 to 30 with Graves' ophthalmopathy. What was sequenced was blood.

CDR3: CASSHRGSYNEQFF. The CDR3 nucleotides are TGTGCCAGCAGTCACAGGGGCTCCTACAATGAGCAGTTCTTC. The chain employs TRBV12-3 or TRBV12-4 and TRBJ2-1, with 7 positions matching TRBD1. CDR3 length equals 14 residues. The V segment lost 5 bases and the J segment 0 bases; nucleotides outside the gene matches: 1.